One and the same sample provided the 27 T cell receptor beta chains below, sequenced in a study of cytomegalovirus exposure and HLA in healthy donors. Amplification used 60 Vbeta primers and 13 Jbeta primers. Assay used: immunoSEQ multiplex PCR; TCRdb lists only in-frame clones, some missing. This sample has 150,000 to 200,000 clones, with approximately 80% found just once. Sequenced input: PBMCs. These receptors all stem from a woman aged 50 to 65 in good health and CMV-seronegative.

The chain combines TRBV5-1 with TRBJ1-2; maybe TRBD1 (5 bases). Germline CDR1 SGHRS, CDR2 YFSETQ. The length of the CDR3 is 16 residues. The ends were cut back, 1 base at V and 8 bases at J, with 21 bases in the middle. CDR3 protein: CASSLSPGIRGGGYTF. The CDR3 DNA follows: TGCGCCAGCAGCTTGTCCCCGGGGATCCGCGGGGGGGGCTACACCTTC.

This clone occurred a few times. The rearrangement links TRBV27 to TRBJ2-1, with TRBD2 matching 13 bases. J lost 9 bases, V lost 5 bases, and 7 bases had no gene match. This CDR3 is built from 15 residues. CDR1 is MNHEY, CDR2 SMNVEV, per germline (reference sequence). CDR3 sequence reads: CASSHTSGGAGEQFF. Written as DNA, the CDR3 is TGTGCCAGCAGTCACACTAGCGGGGGGGCGGGTGAGCAGTTCTTC.

The DNA for the CDR3 is TGTGCCAGTAGTATAGGTTCGAGACAGGGTAGAGGTCAGTACTTC. It translates to CASSIGSRQGRGQYF. The chain uses TRBV19 and TRBJ2-4; TRBD1 matches 7 bases. Trimming removed 1 base from V and 12 bases from J; junction bases left unmatched: 12. Germline values: CDR1 LNHDA, CDR2 SQIVND (reference sequence). The CDR3 has 15 residues. Supplemented by reference TRBV19 and TRBJ2-4, the full variable domain reads DGGITQSPKYLFRKEGQNVTLSCEQNLNHDAMYWYRQDPGQGLRLIYYSQIVNDFQKGDIAEGYSVSREKKESFPLTVTSAQKNPTAFYLCASSIGSRQGRGQYFGAGTRLSVL.

This chain connects TRBV6-5 to TRBJ1-2; D gene uncertain. V was shortened by 10 bases and J by 0 bases, with 18 bases between the two germline ends. The CDR3 covers 15 residues. From germline, CDR1 is MNHEY and CDR2 SVGAGI. CDR3 DNA: TGTGCCACCACTCAGCCGGCTGGAGCTAACTATGGCTACACCTTC. Translating gives CATTQPAGANYGYTF.

The J gene is TRBJ2-1, the V gene TRBV5-6, with TRBD1 matching over 8 bases. The V gene's germline CDR1 is SGHDT and CDR2 YYEEEE. The CDR3 spans 15 residues. V lost 1 base, J lost 2 bases, and 2 bases stayed unmatched. The CDR3 loop reads CASSLSQGAYNEQFF. The CDR3 bases are TGTGCCAGCAGCTTGTCACAGGGGGCCTACAATGAGCAGTTCTTC. Filled out from reference TRBV5-6 and TRBJ2-1, the complete variable domain reads DAGVTQSPTHLIKTRGQQVTLRCSPKSGHDTVSWYQQALGQGPQFIFQYYEEEERQRGNFPDRFSGHQFPNYSSELNVNALLLGDSALYLCASSLSQGAYNEQFFGPGTRLTVL.

This chain uses TRBV30 with TRBJ2-3; TRBD1 is a possible D gene (5 bases). V lost 3 bases, J lost 4 bases, and 11 bases lay in between. Germline V gives CDR1 GTSNPN, CDR2 SVGIG (reference sequence). The CDR3 has 13 residues. The CDR3 is CAWRFQGPDTQYF. For the CDR3, the DNA is TGTGCCTGGAGGTTTCAGGGCCCAGATACGCAGTATTTT.

This clone came up a few times. The chain couples TRBV18 to TRBJ1-2; TRBD1 matches 7 bases. The CDR3 covers 13 residues. Germline V gene data show CDR1 as KGHSH and CDR2 as LQKENI. Unmatched junction bases numbered 2, after V lost 4 bases and J lost 3 bases. The DNA of the CDR3 is TGTGCCAGCTCACGACAGGGTGACTATGGCTACACCTTC. Protein: CASSRQGDYGYTF.

The gene calls are TRBV5-8 and TRBJ2-1, with D perhaps matching TRBD2 (6 bases). In germline, CDR1 is SGHTS, CDR2 YDEGEE. The CDR3 is made up of 14 amino acids. With 4 bases removed from V and 10 bases from J, the gap between germline ends came to 18 bases. In DNA, the CDR3 is TGTGCCAGCAGCCCGGGGGACCAACGAGGGGAGCAGTTCTTC. It translates to CASSPGDQRGEQFF.

This chain joins TRBV19 and TRBJ1-5, with TRBD1 matching over 9 bases. This CDR3 is built from 14 residues. CDR1 and CDR2 (germline): LNHDA, SQIVND (reference sequence). V lost 4 bases, J lost 3 bases, and 1 base stayed unmatched. In DNA form, the CDR3 reads TGTGCCAGTAGTAGGACAGGGGACAATCAGCCCCAGCATTTT. This encodes CASSRTGDNQPQHF.

The genes are TRBV7-9 and TRBJ1-2; 9 bases match TRBD1. The CDR3 runs 17 residues. V lost 5 bases and J lost 4; bases outside the gene matches: 14. CDR1 is SEHNR and CDR2 is FQNEAQ in the germline V gene (reference sequence). The DNA for the CDR3 is TGTGCCAGCAGCCCCCGGGACAGGGCCCCTAGGGCCTATGGCTACACCTTC. Translating it yields CASSPRDRAPRAYGYTF.

This chain joins TRBV7-9 and TRBJ1-2; 7 bases match TRBD1. The CDR3 is 15 amino acids. Unmatched junction bases numbered 6, after V lost 5 bases and J lost 0 bases. Per the germline V gene, CDR1 is SEHNR and CDR2 is FQNEAQ (reference sequence). In nucleotides, the CDR3 is TGTGCCAGCAGCCCCGGACAGGCAGCTAACTATGGCTACACCTTC. It codes for CASSPGQAANYGYTF.

The gene calls are TRBV5-1 and TRBJ2-7; 12 nucleotides line up with TRBD2. This CDR3 spans 15 amino acids. Germline V gene data show CDR1 as SGHRS and CDR2 as YFSETQ. Trimming cost V 4 bases and J 5 bases; bases outside gene matches: 7. DNA for the CDR3: TGCGCCAGCAGCCGGACTAGCGGGATCCAAAACGAGCAGTACTTC. As protein: CASSRTSGIQNEQYF.

The gene calls are TRBV7-8 and TRBJ2-6; perhaps TRBD1 as D (5 bases). CDR1 and CDR2 from the germline V gene are SGHVS and FQNEAQ. This CDR3 region has 17 residues. Trimming left V 1 base short and J 5 bases short, with 15 bases between. The CDR3 DNA reads as TGTGCCAGCAGCTTAGGTGCCAGGGCGACCTGGGCCAACGTCCTGACTTTC. Translating it yields CASSLGARATWANVLTF.

J is TRBJ1-2 and V is TRBV28; possible D gene TRBD1, 6 bases. The length of the CDR3 is 16 residues. From germline, CDR1 is MDHEN and CDR2 SYDVKM. With 6 bases removed from V and 1 base from J, the gap between germline ends came to 18 bases. CDR3 sequence reads: CASRLIGQPDNYGYTF. The CDR3 coding sequence is TGTGCCAGCAGGCTCATAGGACAGCCTGATAACTATGGCTACACCTTC.

V is TRBV27 and J is TRBJ1-2; TRBD1 matches at 7 bases. CDR3 size: 15 residues. J gave up 7 bases and V 1 base, and 9 bases lay outside the gene matches. From germline, CDR1 is MNHEY and CDR2 SMNVEV (reference sequence). Here the CDR3 reads CASSLYEGAGFGYTF. CDR3 coding DNA: TGTGCCAGCAGTTTATATGAGGGGGCAGGTTTTGGCTACACCTTC.

This sequence joins TRBV11-3 and TRBJ2-1; tentative D call: TRBD2 (5 bases). Between the trimmed V and J ends, which lost 5 bases and 5 bases, there was a span of 16 bases. The CDR3 has 15 amino acids. Germline V lookup: CDR1 SGHNT, CDR2 YENEEA. CDR3 in DNA: TGTGCCAGCAGCCCGAGAGGGAGCGCCCACAATGAGCAGTTCTTC. Amino acid sequence: CASSPRGSAHNEQFF.

The J gene is TRBJ1-5, the V gene TRBV28, with D perhaps matching TRBD1 (5 bases). Looked up from germline, CDR1 is MDHEN and CDR2 is SYDVKM. Trimming took 6 bases from V and 0 from J, leaving 18 bases between them. This CDR3 region has 17 residues. The CDR3 sequence is CASRNPPQGYSNQPQHF. CDR3 nucleotide sequence: TGTGCCAGCAGAAACCCCCCCCAGGGCTATAGCAATCAGCCCCAGCATTTT.

This clone was found once. The chain employs TRBV9 and TRBJ2-7; the D is unclear. Germline CDR1 reads SGDLS; CDR2 reads YYNGEE. The V end lost 0 bases, the J end lost 7 bases, and 14 bases lay between the germline ends. CDR3 length: 14 residues. DNA of the CDR3: TGTGCCAGCAGCGTAGTGAGTGCAGGAACAGAGCAGTACTTC. The encoded protein is CASSVVSAGTEQYF.

The chain joins TRBV6-5 to TRBJ1-1, with TRBD1 matching 7 bases. The CDR3 totals 14 residues. The germline gives CDR1 MNHEY, CDR2 SVGAGI. V shed 6 bases and J 1 base; nucleotides not matched to a gene: 5. DNA of the CDR3: TGTGCCAGCAGATGGACAGGAGAGAACACTGAAGCTTTCTTT. Protein product: CASRWTGENTEAFF.

The chain couples TRBV19 to TRBJ2-7, with 9 bases that match TRBD2. Germline CDR1 is LNHDA and CDR2 is SQIVND (reference sequence). V shed 4 bases and J 4 bases; nucleotides not matched to a gene: 8. This CDR3 is built from 15 residues. The DNA for the CDR3 is TGTGCCAGTAGTAAGGGAAGCGGGGGGAGATACGAGCAGTACTTC. Protein product: CASSKGSGGRYEQYF.

The chain joins TRBV27 to TRBJ1-5; 9 bases align to TRBD1. This CDR3 spans 15 amino acids. Losses at the gene ends were 4 bases for V and 2 bases for J; bases not matched to a gene: 3. The germline gives CDR1 MNHEY, CDR2 SMNVEV (reference sequence). The CDR3 DNA reads TGTGCCAGCAGTTGGGGACAGGGTCGCAATCAGCCCCAGCATTTT. This codes for CASSWGQGRNQPQHF.

V usage is TRBV30 and J usage is TRBJ1-5; TRBD1 matches 10 bases. The CDR3 contains 15 residues. The germline V gene has CDR1 GTSNPN and CDR2 SVGIG (reference sequence). The J segment lost 3 bases and the V segment lost 2 bases, leaving 4 bases of the junction unmatched. CDR3 sequence: CAWSYGQGVNQPQHF. The CDR3 coding sequence is TGTGCCTGGAGTTATGGACAGGGGGTCAATCAGCCCCAGCATTTT.

The CDR3 loop reads CASSSPGLHADEQYF. As DNA, the CDR3 is TGTGCCAGCAGTTCCCCAGGGCTCCACGCGGACGAGCAGTACTTC. V is TRBV28 and J is TRBJ2-5, with D possibly matching TRBD1 (5 bases). The DNA end favors TRBJ2-7, so the J call may be wrong. Germline-derived CDR1 and CDR2 are MDHEN and SYDVKM. This CDR3 spans 15 amino acids.

As concerns this clone: The sample contains more than one DNA sequence encoding this CDR3. The chain combines TRBV19 with TRBJ1-2; the match to TRBD1 covers 9 bases. V trimming: 6 bases; J trimming: 2 bases; junction bases outside the gene matches: 7. Germline CDR1 and CDR2: LNHDA and SQIVND (reference sequence). The CDR3 loop spans 15 amino acids. The CDR3 region has the DNA TGTGCCAGTAGCAAGGGACAGGGAACGAACTATGGCTACACCTTC. Translated: CASSKGQGTNYGYTF.

This chain's CDR3 is CASSLTRVRNIQYF. In DNA form, the CDR3 reads TGTGCCAGCAGTTTAACCCGGGTCAGAAACATTCAGTACTTC. The chain employs TRBV28 and TRBJ2-4; D is uncertain. Germline V lookup: CDR1 MDHEN, CDR2 SYDVKM. Trimming shortened V by 2 bases and J by 6 bases, and 11 bases separated the two germline ends. The CDR3 runs to 14 residues. Using reference TRBV28 and TRBJ2-4 for the parts outside the CDR3, the full variable domain is DVKVTQSSRYLVKRTGEKVFLECVQDMDHENMFWYRQDPGLGLRLIYFSYDVKMKEKGDIPEGYSVSREKKERFSLILESASTNQTSMYLCASSLTRVRNIQYFGAGTRLSVL.

This sequence joins TRBV6-4 and TRBJ2-1, with D tentatively TRBD2 (6 bases). The length of the CDR3 is 14 residues. Between the trimmed V and J ends, which lost 6 bases and 4 bases, there was a span of 13 bases. Germline V CDR1 and CDR2: MRHNA, SNTAGT. This CDR3 reads CASSLSGEYNEQFF. CDR3 coding DNA: TGTGCCAGCAGCCTTTCGGGGGAGTACAATGAGCAGTTCTTC.

The chain links TRBV5-5 to TRBJ2-1, with D possibly being TRBD1 (6 bases). Germline V gives CDR1 SGHKS, CDR2 YYEKEE (reference sequence). The CDR3 covers 14 residues. With 4 bases removed from V and 6 bases from J, the gap between germline ends came to 14 bases. The CDR3 spells CASSTATGFNEQFF. In DNA, the CDR3 is TGTGCCAGCAGCACCGCTACAGGGTTCAATGAGCAGTTCTTC.